The source of this T cell receptor beta chain is a study of T cell responses to AZD1222 COVID-19 vaccine. The study, taken as a whole, reports: Of spike-specific TCRs, nearly half reportedly target regions left unmutated in variants. In all cases, repertoires were sampled only after the peak T cell response. Spike-specific TCR breadth and depth both grew after two AZD1222 doses.

CDR3 length: 16 amino acids. Per the germline V gene, CDR1 is SGDLS and CDR2 is YYNGEE. V lost 4 bases and J 5 bases, leaving 19 bases between the germline ends. Data came from immunoSEQ multiplex PCR; TCRdb stores just in-frame clones and leaves some out. The table includes over 150,000 clones, around 87% detected once. Concerning this clone itself: The antigen remains unidentified.

The sequencing used peripheral blood, collected on day 0 of AZD1222 vaccination. The chain couples TRBV9 to TRBJ1-3; tentative D call: TRBD1 (6 bases). The receptor's source is an adult in good health. CDR3: CASSPRDNFGRNTIYF. DNA for the CDR3: TGTGCCAGCAGCCCGAGGGACAATTTCGGCAGAAACACCATATATTTT.